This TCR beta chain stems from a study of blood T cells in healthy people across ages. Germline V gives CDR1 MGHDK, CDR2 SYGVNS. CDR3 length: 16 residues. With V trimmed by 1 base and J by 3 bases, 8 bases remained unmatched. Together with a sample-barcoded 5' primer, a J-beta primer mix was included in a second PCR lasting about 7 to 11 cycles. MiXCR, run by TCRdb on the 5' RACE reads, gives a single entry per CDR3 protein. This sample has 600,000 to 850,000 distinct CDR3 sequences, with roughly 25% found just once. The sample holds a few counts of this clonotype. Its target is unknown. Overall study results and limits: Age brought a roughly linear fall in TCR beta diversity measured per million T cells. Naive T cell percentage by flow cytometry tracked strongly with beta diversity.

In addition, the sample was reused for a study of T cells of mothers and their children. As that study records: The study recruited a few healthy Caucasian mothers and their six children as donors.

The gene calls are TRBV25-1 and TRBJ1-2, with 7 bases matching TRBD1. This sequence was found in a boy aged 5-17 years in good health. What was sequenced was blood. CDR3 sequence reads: CASSESGFTGDYGYTF. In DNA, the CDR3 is TGTGCCAGCAGTGAATCTGGGTTTACAGGGGACTATGGCTACACCTTC.